Below, one TCR beta chain is given with its context. The record originates from a study of T cell changes during pregnancy in multiple sclerosis. TCRdb's table, derived via immunoSEQ multiplex PCR, lists solely in-frame clones and lacks some. The sample comprises approximately 100,000 clones, about 89% of which are singletons, and approximately 3.5% rests with the top ten. V was clipped by 8 bases and J by 6 bases; unmatched bases: 7. Germline CDR1 and CDR2: LNHDA and SQIVND (reference sequence). The CDR3 loop spans 13 amino acids. This chain links TRBV19 with TRBJ2-3, with TRBD2 identical over 8 bases. The clonotype originates from a female donor with multiple sclerosis, enrolled in a pregnancy study. The sequences come from peripheral blood, collected after pregnancy. The CDR3 DNA sequence: TGTGCCAGTTCACGGGGGGGCCCTGATACGCAGTATTTT. As protein: CASSRGGPDTQYF.